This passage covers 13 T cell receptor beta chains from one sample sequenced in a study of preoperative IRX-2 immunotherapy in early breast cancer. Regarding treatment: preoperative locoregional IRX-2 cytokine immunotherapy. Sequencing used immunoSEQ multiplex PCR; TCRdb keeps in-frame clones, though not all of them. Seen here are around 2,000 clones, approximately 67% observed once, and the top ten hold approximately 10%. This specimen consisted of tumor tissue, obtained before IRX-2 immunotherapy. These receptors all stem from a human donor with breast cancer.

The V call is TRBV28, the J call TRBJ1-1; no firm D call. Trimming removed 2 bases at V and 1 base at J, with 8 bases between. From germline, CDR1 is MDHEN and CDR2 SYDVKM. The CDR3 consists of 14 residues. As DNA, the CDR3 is TGTGCCAGCAGTTTAGGGCAGAGGAACACTGAAGCTTTCTTT. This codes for CASSLGQRNTEAFF.

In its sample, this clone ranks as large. Here the CDR3 DNA reads TGTGCCAGCAGTTTATTCGGACAGGGGGTCGATCAGCCCCAGCATTTT. Its protein product is CASSLFGQGVDQPQHF. This chain uses TRBV28 with TRBJ1-5, with 10 bases fitting TRBD1. This CDR3 region has 16 residues. With V trimmed by 1 base and J by 5 bases, 5 bases remained unmatched. CDR1 and CDR2 from the germline V gene are MDHEN and SYDVKM.

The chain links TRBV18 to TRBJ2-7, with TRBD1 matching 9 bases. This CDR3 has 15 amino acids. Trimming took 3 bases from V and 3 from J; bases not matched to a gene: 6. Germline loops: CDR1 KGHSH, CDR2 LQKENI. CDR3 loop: CASSPSGTGIYEQYF. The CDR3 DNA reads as TGTGCCAGCTCACCCTCCGGGACAGGGATCTACGAGCAGTACTTC.

The CDR3 DNA sequence: TGCAGCGCGGCGTGGTCAGGAAACACCATATATTTT. Protein product: CSAAWSGNTIYF. The rearrangement joins TRBV29-1 to TRBJ1-3; D is unresolved. V lost 7 bases to trimming and J lost 4 bases, with 11 bases between them. This CDR3 comprises 12 residues. Germline V gene sequence: CDR1 SQVTM, CDR2 ANQGSEA.

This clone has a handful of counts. This chain's CDR3 is CASSPGTVRAGNTIYF. CDR3 bases: TGTGCCAGCTCACCAGGGACAGTTCGGGCTGGAAACACCATATATTTT. The chain is built from TRBV18 and TRBJ1-3, with TRBD1 matching over 7 bases. Losses at the gene ends were 2 bases for V and 2 bases for J; bases not matched to a gene: 6. The CDR3 has 16 amino acids. CDR1 is KGHSH, CDR2 LQKENI, per germline. Together with reference TRBV18 and TRBJ1-3, the CDR3 gives the full variable domain: NAGVMQNPRHLVRRRGQEARLRCSPMKGHSHVYWYRQLPEEGLKFMVYLQKENIIDESGMPKERFSAEFPKEGPSILRIQQVVRGDSAAYFCASSPGTVRAGNTIYFGEGSWLTVV.

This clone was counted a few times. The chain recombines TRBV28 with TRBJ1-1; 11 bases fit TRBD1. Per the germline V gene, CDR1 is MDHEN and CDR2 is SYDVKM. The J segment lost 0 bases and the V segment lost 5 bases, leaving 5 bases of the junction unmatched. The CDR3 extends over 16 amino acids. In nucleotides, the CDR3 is TGTGCCAGCAGTCAGGACAGGGGGCGAATGAACACTGAAGCTTTCTTT. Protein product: CASSQDRGRMNTEAFF.

CDR3 sequence (DNA): TGTGCCAGCAGAGGGTCGGGGGATTCACCCCTCCACTTT. This gives the protein CASRGSGDSPLHF. This chain uses TRBV6-8 with TRBJ1-6; weak D call: TRBD1 (5 bases). CDR1 is MNHGY, CDR2 SAAAGT, per germline. CDR3 length equals 13 residues. V shed 6 bases and J shed 8 bases, with 11 bases lying between them.

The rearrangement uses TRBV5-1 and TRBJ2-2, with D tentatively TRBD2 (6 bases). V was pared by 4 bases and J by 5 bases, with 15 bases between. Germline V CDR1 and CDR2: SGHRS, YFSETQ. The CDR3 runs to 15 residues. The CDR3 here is CASSGDGGPTGELFF. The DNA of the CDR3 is TGCGCCAGCAGCGGGGACGGAGGGCCAACCGGGGAGCTGTTTTTT.

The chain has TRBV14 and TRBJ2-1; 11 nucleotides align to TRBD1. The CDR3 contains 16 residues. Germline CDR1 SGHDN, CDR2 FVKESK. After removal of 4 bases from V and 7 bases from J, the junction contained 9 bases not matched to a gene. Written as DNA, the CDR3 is TGTGCCAGCAGCCTACGGACAGGGGGCAGTGGGAATGAGCAGTTCTTC. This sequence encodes CASSLRTGGSGNEQFF.

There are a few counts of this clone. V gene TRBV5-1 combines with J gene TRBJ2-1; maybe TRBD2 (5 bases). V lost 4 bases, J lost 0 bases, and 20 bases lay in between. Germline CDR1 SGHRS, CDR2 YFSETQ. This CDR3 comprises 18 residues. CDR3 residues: CASSNSALLAGSYNEQFF. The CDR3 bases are TGCGCCAGCAGCAACAGCGCCCTCCTGGCGGGCTCCTACAATGAGCAGTTCTTC.

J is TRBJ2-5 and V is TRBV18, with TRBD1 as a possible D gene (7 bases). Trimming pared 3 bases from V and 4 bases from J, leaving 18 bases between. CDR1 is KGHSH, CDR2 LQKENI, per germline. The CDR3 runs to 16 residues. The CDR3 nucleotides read TGTGCCAGCTCACCCCCGGAGGGGGGACAGAGAGAGACCCAGTACTTC. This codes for CASSPPEGGQRETQYF. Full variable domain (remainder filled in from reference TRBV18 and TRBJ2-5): NAGVMQNPRHLVRRRGQEARLRCSPMKGHSHVYWYRQLPEEGLKFMVYLQKENIIDESGMPKERFSAEFPKEGPSILRIQQVVRGDSAAYFCASSPPEGGQRETQYFGPGTRLLVL.

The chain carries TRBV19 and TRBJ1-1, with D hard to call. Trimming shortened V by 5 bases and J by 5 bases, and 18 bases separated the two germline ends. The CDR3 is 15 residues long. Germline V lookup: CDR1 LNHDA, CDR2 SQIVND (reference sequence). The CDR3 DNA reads TGTGCCAGTAGTGCTGAGCCGAGAGGACGGACTGAAGCTTTCTTT. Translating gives CASSAEPRGRTEAFF.

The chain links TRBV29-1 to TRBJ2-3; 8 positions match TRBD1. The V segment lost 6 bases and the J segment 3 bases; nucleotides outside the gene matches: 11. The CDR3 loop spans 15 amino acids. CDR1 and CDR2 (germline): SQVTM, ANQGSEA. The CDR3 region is CSVTLDREFTDTQYF. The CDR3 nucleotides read TGCAGCGTAACGTTGGACAGGGAGTTTACAGATACGCAGTATTTT.